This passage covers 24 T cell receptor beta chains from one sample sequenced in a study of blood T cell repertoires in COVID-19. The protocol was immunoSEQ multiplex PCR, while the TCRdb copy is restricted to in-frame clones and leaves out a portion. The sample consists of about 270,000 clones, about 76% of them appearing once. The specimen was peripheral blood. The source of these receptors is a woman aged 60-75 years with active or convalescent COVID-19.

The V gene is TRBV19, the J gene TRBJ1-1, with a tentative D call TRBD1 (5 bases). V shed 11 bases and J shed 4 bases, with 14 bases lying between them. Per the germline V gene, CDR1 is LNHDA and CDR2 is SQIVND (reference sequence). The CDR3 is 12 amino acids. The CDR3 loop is CACRPGGTEAFF. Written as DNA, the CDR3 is TGTGCCTGCCGCCCCGGGGGCACTGAAGCTTTCTTT.

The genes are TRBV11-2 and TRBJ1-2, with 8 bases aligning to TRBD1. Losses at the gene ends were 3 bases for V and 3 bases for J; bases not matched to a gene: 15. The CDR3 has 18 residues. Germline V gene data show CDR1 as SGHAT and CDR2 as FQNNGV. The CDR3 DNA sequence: TGTGCCAGCAGCTTCCACGCCCGACCGGGACAGGCGGACTATGGCTACACCTTC. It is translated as CASSFHARPGQADYGYTF.

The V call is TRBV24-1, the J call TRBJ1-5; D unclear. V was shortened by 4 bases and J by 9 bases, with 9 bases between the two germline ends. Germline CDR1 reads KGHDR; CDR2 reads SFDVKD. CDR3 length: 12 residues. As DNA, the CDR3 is TGTGCCACCAGTGAGGAGTCGGGGCCCCAGCATTTT. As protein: CATSEESGPQHF.

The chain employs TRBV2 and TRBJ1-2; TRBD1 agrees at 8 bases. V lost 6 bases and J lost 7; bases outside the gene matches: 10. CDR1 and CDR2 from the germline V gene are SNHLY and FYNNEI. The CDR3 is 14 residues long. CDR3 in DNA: TGTGCCAGCAGGGGGGGGACAGGCAAGATTGGCTACACCTTC. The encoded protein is CASRGGTGKIGYTF.

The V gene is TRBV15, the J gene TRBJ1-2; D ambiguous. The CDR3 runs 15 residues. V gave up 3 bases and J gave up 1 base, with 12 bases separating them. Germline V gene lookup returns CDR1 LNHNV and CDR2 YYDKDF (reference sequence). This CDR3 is CATSREDSRNYGYTF. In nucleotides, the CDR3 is TGTGCCACCAGCAGGGAGGATTCTCGTAACTATGGCTACACCTTC.

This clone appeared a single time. The CDR3 sequence: CASSLKGVGVGTDTQYF. Written as DNA, the CDR3 is TGTGCCAGCAGCTTGAAGGGGGTCGGGGTAGGGACAGATACGCAGTATTTT. The chain combines TRBV7-3 with TRBJ2-3; D might be TRBD1 (6 bases). Germline V CDR1 and CDR2: SGHTA, FQGTGA. The CDR3 spans 17 residues. Trimming took 3 bases from V and 3 from J, leaving 19 bases between them.

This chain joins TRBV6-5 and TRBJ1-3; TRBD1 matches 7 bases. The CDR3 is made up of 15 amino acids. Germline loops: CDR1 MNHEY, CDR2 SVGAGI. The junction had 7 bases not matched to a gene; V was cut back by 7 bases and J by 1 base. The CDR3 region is CASKGLTGSGNTIYF. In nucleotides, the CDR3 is TGTGCCAGCAAGGGATTGACAGGGTCTGGAAACACCATATATTTT.

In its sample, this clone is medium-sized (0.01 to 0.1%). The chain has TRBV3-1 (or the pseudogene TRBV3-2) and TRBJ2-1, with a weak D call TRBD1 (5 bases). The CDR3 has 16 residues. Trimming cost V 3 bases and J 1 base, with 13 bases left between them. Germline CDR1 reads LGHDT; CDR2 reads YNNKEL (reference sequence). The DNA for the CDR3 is TGTGCCAGCAGCCATTTAGCAGGGCGTTCCTACAATGAGCAGTTCTTC. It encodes CASSHLAGRSYNEQFF.

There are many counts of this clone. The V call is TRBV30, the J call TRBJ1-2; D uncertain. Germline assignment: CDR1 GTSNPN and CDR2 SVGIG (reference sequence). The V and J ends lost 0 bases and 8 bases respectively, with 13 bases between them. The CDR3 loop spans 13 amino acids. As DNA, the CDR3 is TGTGCCTGGAGTGTATTCGGTGCAGGCGGCTACACCTTC. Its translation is CAWSVFGAGGYTF.

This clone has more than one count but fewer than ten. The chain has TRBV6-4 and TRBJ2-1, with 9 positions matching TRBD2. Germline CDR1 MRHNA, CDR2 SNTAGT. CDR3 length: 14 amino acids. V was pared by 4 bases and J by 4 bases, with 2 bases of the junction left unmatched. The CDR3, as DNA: TGTGCCAGCAGTGTCCTAGCGGGGTACAATGAGCAGTTCTTC. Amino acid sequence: CASSVLAGYNEQFF.

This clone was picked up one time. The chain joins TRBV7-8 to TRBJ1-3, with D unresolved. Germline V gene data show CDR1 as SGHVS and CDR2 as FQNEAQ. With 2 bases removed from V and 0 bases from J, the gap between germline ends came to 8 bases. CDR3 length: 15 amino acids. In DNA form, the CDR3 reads TGTGCCAGCAGCTTATTGGAGAGCTCTGGAAACACCATATATTTT. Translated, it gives CASSLLESSGNTIYF.

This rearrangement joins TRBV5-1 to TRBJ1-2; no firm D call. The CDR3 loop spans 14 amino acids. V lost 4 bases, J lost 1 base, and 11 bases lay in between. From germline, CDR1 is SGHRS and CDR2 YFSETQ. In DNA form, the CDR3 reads TGCGCCAGCAGCGTCGGGATGGATAACTATGGCTACACCTTC. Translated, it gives CASSVGMDNYGYTF.

The CDR3: CASSLAGYTEAFF. CDR3 DNA: TGTGCCAGCAGCTTGGCAGGGTACACTGAAGCTTTCTTT. The rearrangement links TRBV7-3 to TRBJ1-1, with D perhaps matching TRBD1 (5 bases). The CDR3 covers 13 residues. V shed 3 bases and J shed 3 bases, with 8 bases lying between them. Germline CDR1 is SGHTA and CDR2 is FQGTGA.

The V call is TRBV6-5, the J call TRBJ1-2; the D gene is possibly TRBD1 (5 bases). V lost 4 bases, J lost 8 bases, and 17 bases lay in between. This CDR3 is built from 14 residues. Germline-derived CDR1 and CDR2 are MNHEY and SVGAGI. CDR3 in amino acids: CASSSLGGRDGYTF. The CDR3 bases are TGTGCCAGCAGTTCCCTCGGGGGACGGGACGGCTACACCTTC.

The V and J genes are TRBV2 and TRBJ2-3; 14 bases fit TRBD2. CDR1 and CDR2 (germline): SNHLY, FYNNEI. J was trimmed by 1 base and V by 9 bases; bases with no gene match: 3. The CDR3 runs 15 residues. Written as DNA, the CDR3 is TGTGCCAGGAAGGGACTAGCGGGGGGCACAGATACGCAGTATTTT. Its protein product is CARKGLAGGTDTQYF. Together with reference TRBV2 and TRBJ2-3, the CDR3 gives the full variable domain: EPEVTQTPSHQVTQMGQEVILRCVPISNHLYFYWYRQILGQKVEFLVSFYNNEISEKSEIFDDQFSVERPDGSNFTLKIRSTKLEDSAMYFCARKGLAGGTDTQYFGPGTRLTVL.

CDR3 in amino acids: CASSYSTGSSYNEQFF. As DNA, the CDR3 is TGTGCCAGCAGTTACTCGACAGGTTCCTCCTACAATGAGCAGTTCTTC. The genes are TRBV6-6 and TRBJ2-1, with D maybe TRBD1 (6 bases). The CDR3 loop spans 16 amino acids. With 0 bases removed from V and 0 bases from J, the gap between germline ends came to 9 bases. The germline CDR1 and CDR2 sequences are MNHNY and SVGAGI (reference sequence).

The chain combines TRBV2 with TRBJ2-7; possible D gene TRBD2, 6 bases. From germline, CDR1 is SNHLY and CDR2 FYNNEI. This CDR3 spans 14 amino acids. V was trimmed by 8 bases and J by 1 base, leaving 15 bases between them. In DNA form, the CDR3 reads TGTGCCAGCCGGCGACTAGTTGGTTCCTACGAGCAGTACTTC. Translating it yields CASRRLVGSYEQYF.

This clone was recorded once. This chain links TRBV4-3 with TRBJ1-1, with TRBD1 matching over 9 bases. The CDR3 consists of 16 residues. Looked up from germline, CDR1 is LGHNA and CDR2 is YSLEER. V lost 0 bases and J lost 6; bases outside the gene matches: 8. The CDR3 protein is CASSQESRTGASEAFF. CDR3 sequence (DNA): TGCGCCAGCAGCCAAGAATCCAGGACAGGGGCCTCTGAAGCTTTCTTT.

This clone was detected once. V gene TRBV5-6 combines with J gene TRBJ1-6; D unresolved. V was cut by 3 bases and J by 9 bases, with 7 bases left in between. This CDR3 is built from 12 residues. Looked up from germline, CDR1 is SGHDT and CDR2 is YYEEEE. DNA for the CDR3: TGTGCCAGCAGCTCGGGTCTTTCACCCCTCCACTTT. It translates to CASSSGLSPLHF. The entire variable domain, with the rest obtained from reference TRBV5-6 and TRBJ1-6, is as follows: DAGVTQSPTHLIKTRGQQVTLRCSPKSGHDTVSWYQQALGQGPQFIFQYYEEEERQRGNFPDRFSGHQFPNYSSELNVNALLLGDSALYLCASSSGLSPLHFGNGTRLTVT.

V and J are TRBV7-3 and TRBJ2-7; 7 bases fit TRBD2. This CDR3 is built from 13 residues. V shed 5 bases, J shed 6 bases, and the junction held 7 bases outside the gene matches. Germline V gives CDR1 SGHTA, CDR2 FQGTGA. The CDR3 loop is CASSPSTGGEQYF. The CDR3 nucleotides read TGTGCCAGCAGCCCCTCGACGGGGGGCGAGCAGTACTTC.

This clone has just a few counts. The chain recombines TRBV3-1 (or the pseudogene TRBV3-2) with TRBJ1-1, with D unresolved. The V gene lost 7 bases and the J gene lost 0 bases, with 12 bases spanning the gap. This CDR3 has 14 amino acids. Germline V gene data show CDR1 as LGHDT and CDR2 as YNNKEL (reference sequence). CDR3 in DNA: TGTGCCAGCATCGGAAGTGAGGTGAACACTGAAGCTTTCTTT. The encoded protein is CASIGSEVNTEAFF.

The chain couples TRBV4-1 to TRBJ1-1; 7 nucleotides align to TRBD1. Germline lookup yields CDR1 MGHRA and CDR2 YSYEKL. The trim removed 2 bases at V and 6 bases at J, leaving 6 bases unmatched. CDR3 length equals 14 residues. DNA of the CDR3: TGCGCCAGCAGCCAACCTACAGGGGCCCCTGAAGCTTTCTTT. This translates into CASSQPTGAPEAFF.

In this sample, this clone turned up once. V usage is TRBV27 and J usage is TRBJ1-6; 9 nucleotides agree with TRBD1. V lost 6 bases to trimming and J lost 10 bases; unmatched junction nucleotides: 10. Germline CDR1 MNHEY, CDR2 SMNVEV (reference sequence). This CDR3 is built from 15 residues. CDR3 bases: TGTGCCAGCAGCCGGACAGGGGACTGGGGGTCACCCCTCCACTTT. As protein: CASSRTGDWGSPLHF.

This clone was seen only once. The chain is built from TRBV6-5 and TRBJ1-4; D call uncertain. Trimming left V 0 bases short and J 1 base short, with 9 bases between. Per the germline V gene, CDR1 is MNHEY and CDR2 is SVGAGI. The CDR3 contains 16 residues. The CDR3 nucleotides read TGTGCCAGCAGTTACTCGACCGGGGTAACTAATGAAAAACTGTTTTTT. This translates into CASSYSTGVTNEKLFF.